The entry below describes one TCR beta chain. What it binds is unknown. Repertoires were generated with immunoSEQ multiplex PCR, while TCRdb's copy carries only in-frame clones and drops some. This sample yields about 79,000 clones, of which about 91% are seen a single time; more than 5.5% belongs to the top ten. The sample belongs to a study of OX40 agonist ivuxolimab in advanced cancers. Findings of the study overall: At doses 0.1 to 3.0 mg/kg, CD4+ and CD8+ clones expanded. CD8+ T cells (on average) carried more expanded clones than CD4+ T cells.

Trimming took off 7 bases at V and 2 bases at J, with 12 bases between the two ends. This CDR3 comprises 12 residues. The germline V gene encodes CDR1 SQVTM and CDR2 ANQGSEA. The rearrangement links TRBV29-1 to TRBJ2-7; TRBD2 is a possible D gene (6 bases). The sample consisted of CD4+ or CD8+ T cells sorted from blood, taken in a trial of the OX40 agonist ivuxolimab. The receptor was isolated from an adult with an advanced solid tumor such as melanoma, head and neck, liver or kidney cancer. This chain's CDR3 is CSGGEDAYEQYF. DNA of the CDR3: TGCAGCGGGGGGGAAGACGCCTACGAGCAGTACTTC.